This entry lists 4 T cell receptor beta chains sequenced from one sample in a study of blood T cells in healthy people across ages. A sample-barcoded 5' primer and a J-beta primer mix were used in a second PCR of about 6 to 11 cycles. TCRdb reprocessed the 5' RACE reads via MiXCR and lists one record per CDR3 protein. The profile covers hundreds of thousands of distinct CDR3 sequences, with 25% to 35% appearing a single time and about a sixth taken by the ten largest. The specimen sequenced was blood. The receptor set was obtained from a woman older than 75 in good health.

This clonotype was seen at least ten times. This chain joins TRBV7-2 and TRBJ2-6; a possible D gene is TRBD1 (6 bases). Germline V gene sequence: CDR1 SGHTA, CDR2 FQGNSA. The CDR3 has 17 residues. V was pared by 2 bases and J by 0 bases, with 11 bases between. The CDR3 DNA reads TGTGCCAGCAGCTTAACGGGACAACCCTCTGGGGCCAACGTCCTGACTTTC. Amino acid sequence: CASSLTGQPSGANVLTF.

This clonotype was seen at least ten times. The chain links TRBV24-1 to TRBJ1-2, with D perhaps TRBD1 (6 bases). In germline, CDR1 is KGHDR, CDR2 SFDVKD. The V end was cut by 7 bases, the J end by 6 bases, with 14 bases between. This CDR3 has 13 amino acids. This chain's CDR3 is CATSRTERHGYTF. The CDR3 DNA reads as TGTGCCACCAGCCGGACAGAAAGACATGGCTACACCTTC.

Notes on this clonotype: The junction departs from the called germline gene at one end, perhaps through a read error. The chain carries TRBV20-1 and TRBJ2-3; TRBD2 might be the D (6 bases). Germline V gene lookup returns CDR1 DFQATT and CDR2 SNEGSKA (reference sequence). The CDR3 is 13 residues long. The CDR3 is CSARGTAGDMQYF. CDR3 nucleotide sequence: TGCAGTGCTAGGGGGACTGCCGGAGATATGCAGTATTTT.

The J gene is TRBJ2-5, the V gene TRBV7-9; weak D call: TRBD1 (6 bases). This CDR3 spans 14 amino acids. The V end lost 5 bases, the J end lost 5 bases, and 15 bases lay between the germline ends. CDR1 SEHNR and CDR2 FQNEAQ come from the germline V gene (reference sequence). The chain's CDR3 is CASSELTGSETQYF. The DNA for the CDR3 is TGTGCCAGCAGCGAACTAACAGGGTCGGAGACCCAGTACTTC.